This TCR beta chain comes out of a study of spatial heterogeneity in lung cancer. General study findings and limits: Blood carried ubiquitous expanded tumor TCRs more at resection than follow-up.

Via MiXCR, TCRdb re-called the 5' RACE reads, giving one row per CDR3 protein. The sample contains 65,000 to 85,000 distinct CDR3 sequences, about 20% of which appear only once. As for time point: sample taken at primary tumor resection. Unsorted whole RNA samples from tumor, nontumor lung or frozen PBMC were sequenced. 72 TRACERx patients with early, untreated non-small cell lung cancer donated samples. Notes on this clonotype: No antigen is known for it.

The CDR3 contains 15 residues. Germline V gene lookup returns CDR1 KGHDR and CDR2 SFDVKD. V was trimmed by 5 bases and J by 3 bases, leaving 13 bases between them. The rearrangement links TRBV24-1 to TRBJ1-5, with D perhaps TRBD1 (5 bases). Sequencing used PBMCs, obtained at surgery. This receptor was identified in a male donor with early-stage non-small cell lung cancer. In DNA form, the CDR3 reads TGTGCCACCAGTGTAGGACGGGGGACCAATCAGCCCCAGCATTTT. Protein sequence: CATSVGRGTNQPQHF.